These 20 T cell receptor beta chains were sequenced from one sample in a study of shared clonotypes between healthy human individuals. Naive CD8 isolation took CD45RO-negative cells positively selected for CCR7 and excluded terminally differentiated effector memory CD45RA+ cells. Generated by immunoSEQ multiplex PCR, the TCRdb table keeps only in-frame clones and is missing some. Among fewer than 700,000 clones listed, 85% to 95% were seen once. Input material: naive CD8+ T cells sorted from blood. The receptors shown here come from a woman in her twenties or thirties in good health.

The rearrangement joins TRBV13 to TRBJ2-1; possibly TRBD2 for D (5 bases). The CDR3 contains 14 residues. V was trimmed by 2 bases and J by 7 bases, leaving 12 bases between them. CDR1 and CDR2 from the germline V gene are PRHDT and FYEKMQ (reference sequence). The CDR3 protein is CASSLNLDFNEQFF. The CDR3 DNA follows: TGTGCCAGCAGCTTAAACCTGGACTTTAATGAGCAGTTCTTC.

This chain connects TRBV5-4 to TRBJ2-3; tentatively, D is TRBD1 (7 bases). The germline gives CDR1 SGHNT, CDR2 YYREEE (reference sequence). The CDR3 is 13 residues long. Trimming removed 0 bases at V and 9 bases at J, with 11 bases between. The CDR3 spells CASSLASGGTQYF. The CDR3 DNA reads TGTGCCAGCAGCTTGGCCTCAGGGGGGACGCAGTATTTT.

This chain connects TRBV4-1 to TRBJ2-7; 8 nucleotides line up with TRBD2. Trimming took 1 base from V and 0 from J; bases not matched to a gene: 14. The CDR3 runs to 19 residues. Germline CDR1 and CDR2: MGHRA and YSYEKL. The CDR3 coding sequence is TGCGCCAGCAGCCAAGTCGTTTCCCGACTAGCGTTAAGCTCCTACGAGCAGTACTTC. It yields the protein CASSQVVSRLALSSYEQYF.

The chain combines TRBV19 with TRBJ2-7; TRBD2 aligns across 8 bases. V lost 10 bases and J lost 6; bases outside the gene matches: 11. Germline-derived CDR1 and CDR2 are LNHDA and SQIVND (reference sequence). The CDR3 is made up of 13 amino acids. The CDR3 bases are TGTGCCACCACAAACGGGGGGGAACCCGAGCAGTACTTC. Amino acids: CATTNGGEPEQYF.

The V and J genes are TRBV7-8 and TRBJ1-2; 9 bases map to TRBD1. After removal of 10 bases from V and 4 bases from J, the junction contained 10 bases not matched to a gene. CDR1 is SGHVS, CDR2 FQNEAQ, per germline. The CDR3 is made up of 14 amino acids. DNA for the CDR3: TGTGCCACCCTAACAGGGGGCGAAAGCTATGGCTACACCTTC. It yields the protein CATLTGGESYGYTF.

The rearrangement uses TRBV7-9 and TRBJ2-7; 7 bases line up with TRBD2. The CDR3 spans 14 residues. The V and J ends lost 1 base and 5 bases, in that order; junction bases with no gene match: 5. Germline assignment: CDR1 SEHNR and CDR2 FQNEAQ (reference sequence). The CDR3 sequence is CASSLGEGLDEQYF. Written as DNA, the CDR3 is TGTGCCAGCAGCTTAGGGGAGGGTCTCGACGAGCAGTACTTC.

V is TRBV5-5 and J is TRBJ2-3; 14 bases are a match to TRBD2. Germline CDR1 reads SGHKS; CDR2 reads YYEKEE (reference sequence). The V gene end was trimmed by 4 bases and the J gene end by 0 bases; junction bases not matched to a gene: 13. This CDR3 spans 20 amino acids. CDR3 bases: TGTGCCAGCAGCCCGTGGGGACTAGCGGGGGAAAAAACTAGCACAGATACGCAGTATTTT. It is translated as CASSPWGLAGEKTSTDTQYF.

The rearrangement links TRBV28 to TRBJ1-5; 10 nucleotides match TRBD1. Trimming at V came to 5 bases and at J to 7 bases, leaving 5 bases not matched to a gene. This CDR3 has 14 amino acids. The germline V gene has CDR1 MDHEN and CDR2 SYDVKM. CDR3 nucleotides: TGTGCCAGCAGTCTCAGGACAGGGGGGCAGCCCCAGCATTTT. As protein: CASSLRTGGQPQHF.

The V gene is TRBV14, the J gene TRBJ2-7; maybe TRBD2 (5 bases). V shed 4 bases and J shed 5 bases, with 9 bases lying between them. The CDR3 consists of 12 residues. Looked up from germline, CDR1 is SGHDN and CDR2 is FVKESK. CDR3 amino acids: CASSLEGDEQYF. CDR3 nucleotides: TGTGCCAGCAGCCTAGAGGGCGACGAGCAGTACTTC.

This rearrangement joins TRBV11-2 to TRBJ2-5; 9 bases align to TRBD1. Germline assignment: CDR1 SGHAT and CDR2 FQNNGV. The CDR3 runs 17 residues. Trimming removed 4 bases from V and 3 bases from J; junction bases left unmatched: 12. CDR3 loop: CASSSTGGAFFKETQYF. The DNA of the CDR3 is TGTGCCAGCAGCTCCACAGGGGGCGCATTTTTTAAAGAGACCCAGTACTTC.

This clone is a singleton in its sample. V usage is TRBV2 and J usage is TRBJ2-1; TRBD1 might be the D (6 bases). Germline V gives CDR1 SNHLY, CDR2 FYNNEI. The V end was cut by 7 bases, the J end by 1 base, with 17 bases between. CDR3 length: 16 residues. CDR3 nucleotides: TGTGCCAGCATACGGTCCGTGACAGGATCCTACAATGAGCAGTTCTTC. Translated: CASIRSVTGSYNEQFF.

This clone was seen once. This chain uses TRBV7-9 with TRBJ2-6, with 8 positions matching TRBD1. The J segment lost 0 bases and the V segment lost 11 bases, leaving 6 bases of the junction unmatched. CDR1 and CDR2 (germline): SEHNR, FQNEAQ (reference sequence). This CDR3 has 15 residues. The CDR3 region is CAEGQESSGANVLTF. In DNA, the CDR3 is TGTGCCGAGGGACAGGAAAGCTCTGGGGCCAACGTCCTGACTTTC.

This chain links TRBV5-1 with TRBJ2-7; D is unclear. Germline CDR1 SGHRS, CDR2 YFSETQ. Between the trimmed V and J ends, which lost 1 base and 7 bases, there was a span of 9 bases. The CDR3 runs to 12 residues. DNA for the CDR3: TGCGCCAGCAGCTTGACAGATGGAGAGCAGTACTTC. This sequence encodes CASSLTDGEQYF. The variable domain in full, completed from reference TRBV5-1 and TRBJ2-7, reads KAGVTQTPRYLIKTRGQQVTLSCSPISGHRSVSWYQQTPGQGLQFLFEYFSETQRNKGNFPGRFSGRQFSNSRSEMNVSTLELGDSALYLCASSLTDGEQYFGPGTRLTVT.

This chain connects TRBV11-2 to TRBJ2-7, with 8 nucleotides matching TRBD2. CDR1 is SGHAT, CDR2 FQNNGV, per germline. The CDR3 is 16 residues long. J lost 4 bases, V lost 4 bases, and 12 bases had no gene match. The CDR3 region is CASSSAGPTSGYEQYF. The CDR3 bases are TGTGCCAGCAGCTCCGCCGGCCCCACTAGCGGTTACGAGCAGTACTTC.

J is TRBJ1-1 and V is TRBV28; TRBD1 might be the D (6 bases). Germline values: CDR1 MDHEN, CDR2 SYDVKM. Between the trimmed V and J ends, which lost 5 bases and 6 bases, there was a span of 16 bases. There are 14 residues in the CDR3. In DNA, the CDR3 is TGTGCCAGCAGTCTCGGAGGGGGGGGCGCTGAAGCTTTCTTT. It yields the protein CASSLGGGGAEAFF.

The chain is built from TRBV19 and TRBJ1-5, with unresolved D. CDR1 and CDR2 from the germline V gene are LNHDA and SQIVND (reference sequence). Trimming cost V 5 bases and J 2 bases, with 22 bases left between them. The CDR3 sequence is 18 residues long. CDR3 region: CASSDMEPLFLRNQPQHF. The CDR3 region has the DNA TGTGCCAGTAGTGACATGGAGCCCCTCTTCCTGCGCAATCAGCCCCAGCATTTT.

As regards this clone: The identical CDR3 is also encoded by other nucleotide sequences in the sample. The J gene is TRBJ2-7, the V gene TRBV10-2; D is ambiguous. The CDR3 contains 11 residues. The germline V gene encodes CDR1 WSHSY and CDR2 SAAADI. Trimming left V 3 bases short and J 3 bases short, with 3 bases between. CDR3 amino acids: CASSDLYEQYF. As DNA, the CDR3 is TGCGCCAGCAGTGATCTCTACGAGCAGTACTTC.

This chain links TRBV28 with TRBJ1-1, with TRBD1 as a possible D gene (6 bases). V was clipped by 5 bases and J by 3 bases, with 16 bases between them. CDR1 is MDHEN, CDR2 SYDVKM, per germline. There are 15 residues in the CDR3. Written as DNA, the CDR3 is TGTGCCAGCAGTCCCTGGGACAAAGAGTACACTGAAGCTTTCTTT. It specifies CASSPWDKEYTEAFF.

The chain uses TRBV11-2 and TRBJ2-7, with 8 bases aligning to TRBD1. Trimming removed 4 bases from V and 4 bases from J; junction bases left unmatched: 6. CDR3 length: 14 amino acids. CDR1 and CDR2 (germline): SGHAT, FQNNGV. Here the CDR3 reads CASSSDRGSYEQYF. CDR3 DNA sequence: TGTGCCAGCAGCTCAGACAGGGGATCGTACGAGCAGTACTTC.

With regard to this clone: Additional DNA sequences in this sample encode the identical CDR3. The chain links TRBV5-4 to TRBJ1-1; D gene unclear. The germline V and J ends were trimmed by 3 bases and 4 bases, with 4 bases remaining between them. The germline V gene has CDR1 SGHNT and CDR2 YYREEE (reference sequence). The CDR3 is made up of 11 amino acids. This CDR3 reads CASSSATEAFF. The CDR3 DNA reads as TGTGCCAGCAGCTCTGCCACTGAAGCTTTCTTT.